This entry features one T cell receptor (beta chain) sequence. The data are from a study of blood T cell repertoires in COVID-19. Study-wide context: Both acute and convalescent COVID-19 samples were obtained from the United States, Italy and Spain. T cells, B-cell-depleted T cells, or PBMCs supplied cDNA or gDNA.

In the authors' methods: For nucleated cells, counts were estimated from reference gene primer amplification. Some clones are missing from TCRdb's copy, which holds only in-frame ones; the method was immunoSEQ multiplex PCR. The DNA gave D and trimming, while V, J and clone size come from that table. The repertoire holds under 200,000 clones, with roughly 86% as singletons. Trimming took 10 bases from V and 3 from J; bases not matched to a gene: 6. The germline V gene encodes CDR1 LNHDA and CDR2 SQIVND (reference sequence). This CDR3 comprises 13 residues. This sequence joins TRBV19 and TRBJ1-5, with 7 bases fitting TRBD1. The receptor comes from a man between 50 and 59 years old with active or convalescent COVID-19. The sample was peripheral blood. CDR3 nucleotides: TGTGCCACAACACAGGGGCCCAATCAGCCCCAGCATTTT. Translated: CATTQGPNQPQHF.